This T cell receptor beta chain is from a study of T-cell memory formation after mild COVID-19. Study-level background: TCR clusters largely stayed donor specific.

TCRdb itself ran the 5' RACE reads through MiXCR, one entry per CDR3 protein. Of 350,000 to 500,000 distinct CDR3 sequences in the sample, about 25% are singletons; the top ten hold 13%. The germline CDR1 and CDR2 sequences are SGHNT and YYREEE (reference sequence). Trimming left V 7 bases short and J 1 base short, with 17 bases between. The CDR3 contains 16 residues. The source is an adult woman who had mild COVID-19 (a few samples of this study predate the infection). Cell type and time point are not known. The chain is built from TRBV5-4 and TRBJ2-2; the D is unclear. Sequenced input: PBMCs or a T cell subset sorted from them (not recorded which). Here the CDR3 DNA reads TGTGCCAGCTCAGTAGGCGGCCCACAGAACACCGGGGAGCTGTTTTTT. Residues: CASSVGGPQNTGELFF.